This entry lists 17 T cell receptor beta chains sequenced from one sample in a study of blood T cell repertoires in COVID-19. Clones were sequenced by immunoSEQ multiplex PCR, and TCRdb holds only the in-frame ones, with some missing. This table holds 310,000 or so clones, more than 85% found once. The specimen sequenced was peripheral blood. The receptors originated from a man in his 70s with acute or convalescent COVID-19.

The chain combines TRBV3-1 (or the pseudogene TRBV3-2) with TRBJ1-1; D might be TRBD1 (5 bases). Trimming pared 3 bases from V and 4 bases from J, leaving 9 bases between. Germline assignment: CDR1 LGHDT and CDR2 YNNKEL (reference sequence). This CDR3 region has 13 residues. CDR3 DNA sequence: TGTGCCAGCAGCCACAGCGGGGCCACTGAAGCTTTCTTT. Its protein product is CASSHSGATEAFF.

CDR3 in DNA: TGTGCCAGCTCGCCAGGACAGGGTAACGGACTGTTTTTT. This encodes CASSPGQGNGLFF. The chain recombines TRBV18 with TRBJ1-4; 8 bases align to TRBD1. Germline lookup yields CDR1 KGHSH and CDR2 LQKENI. The CDR3 loop spans 13 amino acids. Unmatched junction bases numbered 10, after V lost 6 bases and J lost 13 bases.

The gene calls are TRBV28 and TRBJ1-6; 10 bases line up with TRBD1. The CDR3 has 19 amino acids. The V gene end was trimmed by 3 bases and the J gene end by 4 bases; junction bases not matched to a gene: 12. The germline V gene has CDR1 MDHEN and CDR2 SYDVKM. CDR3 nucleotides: TGTGCCAGCAGTTTGACAGGGGGCGCCGTTTCGGGATATAATTCACCCCTCCACTTT. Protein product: CASSLTGGAVSGYNSPLHF.

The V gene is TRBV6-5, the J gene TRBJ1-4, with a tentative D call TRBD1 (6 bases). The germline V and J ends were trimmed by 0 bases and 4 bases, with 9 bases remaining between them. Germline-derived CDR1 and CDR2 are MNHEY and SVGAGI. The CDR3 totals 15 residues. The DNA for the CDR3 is TGTGCCAGCAGTTACTCCGACAGGAGTAATGAAAAACTGTTTTTT. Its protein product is CASSYSDRSNEKLFF.

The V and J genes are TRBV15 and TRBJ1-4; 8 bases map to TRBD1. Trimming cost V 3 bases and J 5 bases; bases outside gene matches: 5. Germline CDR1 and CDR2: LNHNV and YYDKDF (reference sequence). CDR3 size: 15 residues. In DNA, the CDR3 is TGTGCCACCAGCAGGACCAGGGGGCGAAATGAAAAACTGTTTTTT. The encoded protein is CATSRTRGRNEKLFF. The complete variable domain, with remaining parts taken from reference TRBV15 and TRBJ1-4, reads DAMVIQNPRYQVTQFGKPVTLSCSQTLNHNVMYWYQQKSSQAPKLLFHYYDKDFNNEADTPDNFQSRRPNTSFCFLDIRSPGLGDTAMYLCATSRTRGRNEKLFFGSGTQLSVL.

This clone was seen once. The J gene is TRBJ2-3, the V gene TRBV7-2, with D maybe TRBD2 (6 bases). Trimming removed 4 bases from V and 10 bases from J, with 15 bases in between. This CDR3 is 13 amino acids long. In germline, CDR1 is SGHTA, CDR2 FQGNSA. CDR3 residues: CASSYHSSAAQYF. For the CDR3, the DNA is TGTGCCAGCAGCTACCATTCTAGCGCGGCGCAGTATTTT.

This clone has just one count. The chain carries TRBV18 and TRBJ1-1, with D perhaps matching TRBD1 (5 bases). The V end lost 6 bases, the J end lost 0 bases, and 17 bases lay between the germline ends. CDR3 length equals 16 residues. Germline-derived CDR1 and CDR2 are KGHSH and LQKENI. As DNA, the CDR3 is TGTGCCAGCTCTCAAAATCAGGGAGGCCTGAACACTGAAGCTTTCTTT. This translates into CASSQNQGGLNTEAFF.

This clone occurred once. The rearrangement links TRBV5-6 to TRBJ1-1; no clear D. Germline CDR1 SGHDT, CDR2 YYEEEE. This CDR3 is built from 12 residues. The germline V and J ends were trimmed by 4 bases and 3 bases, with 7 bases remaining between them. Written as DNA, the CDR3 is TGTGCCAGCAGCCAACAGTACACTGAAGCTTTCTTT. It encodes CASSQQYTEAFF.

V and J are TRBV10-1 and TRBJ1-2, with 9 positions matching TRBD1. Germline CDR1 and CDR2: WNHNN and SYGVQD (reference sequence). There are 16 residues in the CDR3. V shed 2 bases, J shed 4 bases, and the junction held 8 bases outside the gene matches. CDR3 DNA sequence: TGCGCCAGCAGTGAGACTGGTACAGGGGGCCTCTATGGCTACACCTTC. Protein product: CASSETGTGGLYGYTF.

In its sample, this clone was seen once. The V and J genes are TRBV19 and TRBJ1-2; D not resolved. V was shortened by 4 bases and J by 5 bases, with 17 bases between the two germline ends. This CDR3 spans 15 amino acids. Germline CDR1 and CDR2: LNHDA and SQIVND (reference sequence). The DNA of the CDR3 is TGTGCCAGTAGTAATTTAGACGGTGGAGGGTATGGCTACACCTTC. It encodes CASSNLDGGGYGYTF.

CDR3 sequence (DNA): TGTGCCAGCAGCCGAACTAGCGGGAGCAACTACGAGCAGTACTTC. Protein: CASSRTSGSNYEQYF. The V gene is TRBV3-1 (or the pseudogene TRBV3-2), the J gene TRBJ2-7, with TRBD2 matching over 11 bases. The germline V gene encodes CDR1 LGHDT and CDR2 YNNKEL (reference sequence). V shed 4 bases and J 3 bases; nucleotides not matched to a gene: 5. The CDR3 covers 15 residues.

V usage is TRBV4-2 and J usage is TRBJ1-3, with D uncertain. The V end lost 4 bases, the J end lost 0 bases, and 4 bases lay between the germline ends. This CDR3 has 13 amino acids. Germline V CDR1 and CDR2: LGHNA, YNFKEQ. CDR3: CASSPGSGNTIYF. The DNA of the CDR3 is TGTGCCAGCAGCCCCGGCTCTGGAAACACCATATATTTT.

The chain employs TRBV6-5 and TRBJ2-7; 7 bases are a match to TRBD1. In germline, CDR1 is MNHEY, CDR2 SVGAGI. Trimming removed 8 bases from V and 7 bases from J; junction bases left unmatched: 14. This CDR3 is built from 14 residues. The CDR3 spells CASGAQQGEGEQYF. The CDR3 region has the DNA TGTGCCAGCGGAGCCCAGCAGGGGGAAGGGGAGCAGTACTTC.

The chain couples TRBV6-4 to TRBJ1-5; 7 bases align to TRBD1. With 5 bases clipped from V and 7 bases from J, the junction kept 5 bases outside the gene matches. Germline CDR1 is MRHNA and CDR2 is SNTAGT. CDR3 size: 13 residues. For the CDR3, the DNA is TGTGCCAGCAGTCAGGGGGAAAGACAGCCCCAGCATTTT. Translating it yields CASSQGERQPQHF.

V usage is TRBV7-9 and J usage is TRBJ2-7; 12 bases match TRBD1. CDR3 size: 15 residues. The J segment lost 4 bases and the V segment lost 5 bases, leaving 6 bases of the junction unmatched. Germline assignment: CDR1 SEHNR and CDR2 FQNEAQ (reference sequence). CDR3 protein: CASSAPGQGAYEQYF. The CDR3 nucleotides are TGTGCCAGCAGCGCACCGGGACAGGGGGCTTACGAGCAGTACTTC.

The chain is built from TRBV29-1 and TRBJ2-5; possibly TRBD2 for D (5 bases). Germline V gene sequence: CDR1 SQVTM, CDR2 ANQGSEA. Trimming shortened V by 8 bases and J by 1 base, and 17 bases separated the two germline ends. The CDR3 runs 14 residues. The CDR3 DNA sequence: TGCAGCATACCGCTCTCGGGGTTCCAAGAGACCCAGTACTTC. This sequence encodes CSIPLSGFQETQYF.

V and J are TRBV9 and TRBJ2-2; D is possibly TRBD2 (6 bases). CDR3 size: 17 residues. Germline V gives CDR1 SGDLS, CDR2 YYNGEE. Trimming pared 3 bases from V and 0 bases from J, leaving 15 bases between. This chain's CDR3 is CASSEWREFANTGELFF. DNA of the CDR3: TGTGCCAGCAGCGAGTGGAGGGAGTTCGCGAACACCGGGGAGCTGTTTTTT.